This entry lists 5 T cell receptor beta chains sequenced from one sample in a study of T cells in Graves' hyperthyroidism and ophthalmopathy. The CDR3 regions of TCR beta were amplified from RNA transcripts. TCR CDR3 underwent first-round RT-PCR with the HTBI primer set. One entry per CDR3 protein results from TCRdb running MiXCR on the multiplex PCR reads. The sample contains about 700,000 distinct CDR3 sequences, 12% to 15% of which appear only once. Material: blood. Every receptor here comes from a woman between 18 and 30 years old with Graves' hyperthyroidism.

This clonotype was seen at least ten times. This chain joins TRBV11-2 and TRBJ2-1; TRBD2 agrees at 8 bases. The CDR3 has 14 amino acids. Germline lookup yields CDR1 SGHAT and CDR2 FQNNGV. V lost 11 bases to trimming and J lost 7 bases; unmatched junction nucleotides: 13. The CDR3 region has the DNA TGTGCCTCGGGGTTTACGGGAGGGTGGAATGAGCAGTTCTTC. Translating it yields CASGFTGGWNEQFF.

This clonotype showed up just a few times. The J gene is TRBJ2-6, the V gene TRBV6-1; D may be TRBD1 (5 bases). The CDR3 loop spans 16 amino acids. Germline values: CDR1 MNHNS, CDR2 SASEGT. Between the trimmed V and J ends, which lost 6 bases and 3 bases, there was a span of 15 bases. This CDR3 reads CASSNLKQGGANVLTF. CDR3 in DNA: TGTGCCAGCAGCAACCTGAAGCAGGGTGGGGCCAACGTCCTGACTTTC.

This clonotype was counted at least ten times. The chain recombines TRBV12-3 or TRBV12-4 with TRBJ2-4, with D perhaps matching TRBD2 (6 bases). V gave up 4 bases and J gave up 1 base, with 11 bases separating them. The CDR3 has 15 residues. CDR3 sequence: CASSSRGLAKNIQYF. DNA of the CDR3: TGTGCCAGCAGTTCCCGGGGGTTGGCCAAAAACATTCAGTACTTC.

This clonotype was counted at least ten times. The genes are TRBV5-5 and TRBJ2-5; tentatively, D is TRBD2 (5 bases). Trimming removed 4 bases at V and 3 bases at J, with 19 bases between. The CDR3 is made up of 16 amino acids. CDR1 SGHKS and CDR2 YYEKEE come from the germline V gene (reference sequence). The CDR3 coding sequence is TGTGCCAGCAGCACGTTACCTAGCCTGAGGGAAGAGACCCAGTACTTC. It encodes CASSTLPSLREETQYF.

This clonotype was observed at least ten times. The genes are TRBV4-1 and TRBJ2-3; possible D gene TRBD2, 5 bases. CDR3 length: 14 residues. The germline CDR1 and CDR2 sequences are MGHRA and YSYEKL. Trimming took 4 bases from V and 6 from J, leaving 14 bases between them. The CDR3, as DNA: TGCGCCAGCAGCCGGCTCACTAGTGAGGATACGCAGTATTTT. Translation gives CASSRLTSEDTQYF.